The clone carrying this T cell receptor beta chain occurred many times. The antigen is unknown. The V and J ends lost 5 bases and 5 bases respectively, with 18 bases between them. The CDR3 consists of 15 residues. Treg sorting used a CD4+CD25+CD127-/low gate. Overall study results and limits: Tumor memory CD4+ T cell TCR gene usage was found to cluster with blood and lymph node memory CD4+ cells and with lymph node naive CD4+ cells.

Constant-region reverse primers amplified full-length variable regions, followed by semi-nested Nested Universal Primer A PCR. MiXCR, applied by TCRdb to the 5' RACE reads, yields one record per CDR3 protein. Here the sample spans some 44,000 distinct CDR3 sequences, around 20% being singletons. Source material: Tregs sorted from blood. This clonotype originated in a female donor with breast cancer. V is TRBV12-3 or TRBV12-4 and J is TRBJ2-5; no clear D. In DNA, the CDR3 is TGTGCCAGCAGTCCCCCGCCCCCTAGTCCGGAGACCCAGTACTTC. This sequence encodes CASSPPPPSPETQYF.